Each of the 19 T cell receptor beta chains below was sequenced from the same sample in a study of human T cells and chemical hapten exposure. Time point noted: patch test 1, 2 weeks after DPC sensitization. Treatment described: therapeutic diphenylcyclopropenone sensitization with weekly scalp DPC. TCRdb redid the calling of the RACE reads with MiXCR, one entry per CDR3 protein. Of 75,000 to 90,000 distinct CDR3 sequences listed, over 9% were seen once; the top ten hold more than 1.1%. The sequenced sample was whole blood, obtained in connection with sensitization to the hapten diphenylcyclopropenone (DPC). Receptors originate from a woman in her 50s with alopecia areata. Some clones in this sample may be carry-over from other donors' samples.

On this clonotype itself: One junction end disagrees with the germline gene, perhaps due to a read error. The gene calls are TRBV7-9 and TRBJ2-1; D tentatively fits TRBD1 or TRBD2 (6 bases each). The CDR3 totals 13 residues. Germline CDR1 and CDR2: SEHNR and FQNEAQ (reference sequence). The CDR3 DNA sequence: TGTGCCAACAGCTTAGGGGGAGGCAATGAGCAGTTCTTC. Translated: CANSLGGGNEQFF.

The chain links TRBV13 to TRBJ1-1, with TRBD1 identical over 10 bases. Germline-derived CDR1 and CDR2 are PRHDT and FYEKMQ (reference sequence). J was trimmed by 1 base and V by 5 bases; bases with no gene match: 7. This CDR3 has 16 residues. CDR3: CASSPRTGGRNTEAFF. The CDR3, as DNA: TGTGCCAGCAGCCCTCGGACAGGGGGTCGGAACACTGAAGCTTTCTTT.

This clonotype was recorded a few times. CDR3 nucleotides: TGCAGTGCTAGAGTGGCAGGGTTGAACACCGGGGAGCTGTTTTTT. This gives the protein CSARVAGLNTGELFF. The V and J genes are TRBV20-1 and TRBJ2-2, with D perhaps matching TRBD1 (5 bases). V was pared by 1 base and J by 1 base, with 10 bases between. Germline CDR1 reads DFQATT; CDR2 reads SNEGSKA (reference sequence). This CDR3 is built from 15 residues.

In its sample, this clonotype was seen a few times. This chain joins TRBV5-1 and TRBJ2-7, with no clear D. The CDR3 is 14 residues long. The V and J ends lost 4 bases and 3 bases respectively, with 14 bases between them. Germline V gene sequence: CDR1 SGHRS, CDR2 YFSETQ. CDR3 DNA sequence: TGCGCCAGCAGCCTCGGCGACGGGCGCTACGAGCAGTACTTC. Translated: CASSLGDGRYEQYF.

This clonotype has at least ten counts. The J gene is TRBJ2-7, the V gene TRBV7-6; no clear D gene. V shed 1 base and J shed 2 bases, with 6 bases lying between them. Per the germline V gene, CDR1 is SGHVS and CDR2 is FNYEAQ. The CDR3 totals 13 residues. The CDR3 protein is CASSLGTTYEQYF. The CDR3 DNA reads as TGTGCCAGCAGCTTAGGGACCACCTACGAGCAGTACTTC.

This clonotype was picked up many times. V gene TRBV24-1 combines with J gene TRBJ1-1; TRBD1 might be the D (5 bases). Germline values: CDR1 KGHDR, CDR2 SFDVKD. V gave up 4 bases and J gave up 10 bases, with 18 bases separating them. This CDR3 is 14 amino acids long. This CDR3 reads CATSEAGPTRRAFF. The DNA for the CDR3 is TGTGCCACCAGTGAGGCGGGGCCAACTAGGAGAGCTTTCTTT.

The chain links TRBV28 to TRBJ2-5, with 7 bases that match TRBD1. V dropped 6 bases and J dropped 4; count of bases not matched to a gene: 2. Per germline, CDR1 MDHEN and CDR2 SYDVKM. CDR3 length equals 12 residues. The DNA for the CDR3 is TGTGCCAGCAGACAGGGGCCAGAGACCCAGTACTTC. Translation gives CASRQGPETQYF. Full variable domain (remainder filled in from reference TRBV28 and TRBJ2-5): DVKVTQSSRYLVKRTGEKVFLECVQDMDHENMFWYRQDPGLGLRLIYFSYDVKMKEKGDIPEGYSVSREKKERFSLILESASTNQTSMYLCASRQGPETQYFGPGTRLLVL.

This clonotype was recorded at least ten times. The rearrangement joins TRBV6-1 to TRBJ2-2; TRBD1 agrees at 9 bases. CDR1 MNHNS and CDR2 SASEGT come from the germline V gene. The junction had 5 bases not matched to a gene; V was cut back by 4 bases and J by 5 bases. This CDR3 contains 15 residues. The CDR3 DNA is TGTGCCAGCAGTGTACAGGGGGCGGGGACCGGGGAGCTGTTTTTT. It yields the protein CASSVQGAGTGELFF.

This clonotype was observed a handful of times. This chain joins TRBV12-3 or TRBV12-4 and TRBJ1-6, with no clear D. Between the trimmed V and J ends, which lost 6 bases and 5 bases, there was a span of 11 bases. The CDR3 length is 14 residues. CDR3 coding DNA: TGTGCCAGCAGCCCCGGACTGAATAATTCACCCCTCCACTTT. Residues: CASSPGLNNSPLHF.

This clonotype has only a few counts. The chain joins TRBV5-1 to TRBJ2-2, with D unclear. Germline lookup yields CDR1 SGHRS and CDR2 YFSETQ. The CDR3 is 15 amino acids. V shed 7 bases and J shed 0 bases, with 13 bases lying between them. Here the CDR3 DNA reads TGCGCCAGCGGAAGTGACACCGCGAACACCGGGGAGCTGTTTTTT. It is translated as CASGSDTANTGELFF.

This clonotype was seen repeatedly, ten times or more. This rearrangement joins TRBV12-3 or TRBV12-4 to TRBJ1-1; 9 nucleotides match TRBD1. This CDR3 comprises 14 residues. The J segment lost 5 bases and the V segment lost 6 bases, leaving 7 bases of the junction unmatched. This CDR3 reads CASRIQGAQTEAFF. The DNA for the CDR3 is TGTGCCAGCAGGATACAGGGGGCGCAGACTGAAGCTTTCTTT.

The DNA for the CDR3 is TGTGCCAGCACGGGGGCTGAAAAACTGTTTTTT. Its protein product is CASTGAEKLFF. The chain links TRBV2 to TRBJ1-4; tentatively, D is TRBD1 (6 bases). The CDR3 is made up of 11 amino acids. CDR1 is SNHLY and CDR2 is FYNNEI in the germline V gene. Between the trimmed V and J ends, which lost 7 bases and 7 bases, there was a span of 7 bases.

This clonotype was seen a few times. The gene calls are TRBV18 and TRBJ2-1; D is ambiguous. The CDR3 sequence is 14 residues long. Germline V gene sequence: CDR1 KGHSH, CDR2 LQKENI. V gave up 3 bases and J gave up 6 bases, with 12 bases separating them. CDR3 nucleotides: TGTGCCAGCTCACCGGGCGGCCGAAGCAATGAGCAGTTCTTC. Amino acids: CASSPGGRSNEQFF.

J is TRBJ1-6 and V is TRBV18; D may be TRBD1 (5 bases). Trimming pared 2 bases from V and 0 bases from J, leaving 23 bases between. CDR3 length: 21 amino acids. Germline V gives CDR1 KGHSH, CDR2 LQKENI. CDR3 loop: CASSPISGESHYGSYNSPLHF. The CDR3 DNA sequence: TGTGCCAGCTCACCAATTTCGGGGGAGTCCCACTATGGCTCCTATAATTCACCCCTCCACTTT.

This clonotype showed up just a few times. The V call is TRBV20-1, the J call TRBJ2-1; 10 bases agree with TRBD2. Germline V gene sequence: CDR1 DFQATT, CDR2 SNEGSKA (reference sequence). Trimming at V came to 0 bases and at J to 9 bases, leaving 11 bases not matched to a gene. The CDR3 is made up of 16 amino acids. In nucleotides, the CDR3 is TGCAGTGCTAGAGAGGGACTAGCGAGGGGTCTAGGTGAGCAGTTCTTC. It translates to CSAREGLARGLGEQFF.

This clonotype showed up many times. The chain is built from TRBV2 and TRBJ1-6, with D maybe TRBD1 (5 bases). Germline V gives CDR1 SNHLY, CDR2 FYNNEI. This CDR3 is built from 16 residues. The V end lost 3 bases, the J end lost 9 bases, and 18 bases lay between the germline ends. CDR3 protein: CASSENAGLGASPLHF. CDR3 DNA sequence: TGTGCCAGCAGTGAGAATGCAGGGCTCGGAGCTTCACCCCTCCACTTT.

This clonotype showed up just a few times. This chain links TRBV24-1 with TRBJ2-1; 9 bases line up with TRBD2. The CDR3 length is 11 residues. V gave up 11 bases and J gave up 12 bases; unmatched junction bases: 7. The germline gives CDR1 KGHDR, CDR2 SFDVKD. CDR3 nucleotides: TGTGCCAAAAGCGGGGGGCGCGTGCAGTTCTTC. It encodes CAKSGGRVQFF.

This chain joins TRBV18 and TRBJ1-4; perhaps TRBD1 as D (6 bases). This CDR3 spans 17 amino acids. Per germline, CDR1 KGHSH and CDR2 LQKENI. V was clipped by 3 bases and J by 0 bases, with 14 bases between them. CDR3 residues: CASSPHRAGATNEKLFF. In DNA, the CDR3 is TGTGCCAGCTCACCCCACAGGGCGGGTGCAACTAATGAAAAACTGTTTTTT.

V is TRBV11-2 and J is TRBJ2-7; TRBD1 matches at 11 bases. Germline CDR1 and CDR2: SGHAT and FQNNGV. The CDR3 has 15 amino acids. The J segment lost 4 bases and the V segment lost 6 bases, leaving 8 bases of the junction unmatched. The CDR3 DNA sequence: TGTGCCAGCAGGAGGGACAGGGGGAAGGTGTACGAGCAGTACTTC. Amino acid sequence: CASRRDRGKVYEQYF.